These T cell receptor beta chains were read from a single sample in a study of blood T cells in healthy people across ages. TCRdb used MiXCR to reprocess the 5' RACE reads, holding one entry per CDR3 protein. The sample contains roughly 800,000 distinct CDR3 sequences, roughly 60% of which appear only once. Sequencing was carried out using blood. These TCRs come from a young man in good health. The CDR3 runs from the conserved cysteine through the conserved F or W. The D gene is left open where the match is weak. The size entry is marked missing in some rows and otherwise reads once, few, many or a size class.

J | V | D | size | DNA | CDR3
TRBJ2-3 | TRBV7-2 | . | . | TGTGCCAGCAGCTTAGTCTTTGAGGAGGCAGATACGCAGTATTTT | CASSLVFEEADTQYF
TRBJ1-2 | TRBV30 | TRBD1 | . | TGTGCCTGGAGTGCCCCAGGGGGCGGCTATGGCTACACCTTC | CAWSAPGGGYGYTF
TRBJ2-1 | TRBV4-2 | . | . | TGTGCCAGCAGCCAAGAGCGAGGAGGTTCGCATGAGCAGTTCTTC | CASSQERGGSHEQFF
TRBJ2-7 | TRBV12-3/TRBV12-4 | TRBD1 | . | TGTGCCAGCAGCCTCCGGGACAGGGTCAACGAGCAGTACTTC | CASSLRDRVNEQYF
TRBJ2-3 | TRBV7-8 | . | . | TGTGCCAGCAGCTCCTATGGAGGGGTTAGCACAGATACGCAGTATTTT | CASSSYGGVSTDTQYF
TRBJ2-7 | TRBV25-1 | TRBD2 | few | TGTGCCAGGAATAGCGGGAGGGAGTGCGAGCAGTACTTC | CARNSGRECEQYF
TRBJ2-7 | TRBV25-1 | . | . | TGTGCCAGCAGTGGGAGGGACATCTTCTACGAGCAGTACTTC | CASSGRDIFYEQYF
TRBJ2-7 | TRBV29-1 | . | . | TGCAGCGCCCGAGTCGGGGAAGGGCAGTACTTC | CSARVGEGQYF
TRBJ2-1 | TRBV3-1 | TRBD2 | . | TGTGCCAGCAGCCAAGTTCCTGGGGGACTAGCAGGGCTGGGTGAGCAGTTCTTC | CASSQVPGGLAGLGEQFF
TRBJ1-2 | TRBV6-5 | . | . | TGTGCCAGCAGTTACGGGCAGGGGCACTATGGCTACACCTTC | CASSYGQGHYGYTF
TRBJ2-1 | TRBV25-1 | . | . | TGTGCCAGCAGTGGACATCCCTCCTACAATGAGCAGTTCTTC | CASSGHPSYNEQFF
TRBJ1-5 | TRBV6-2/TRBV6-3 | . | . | TGTGCCAGCAGTGACTTTGGAGGGAATCAGCCCCAGCATTTT | CASSDFGGNQPQHF
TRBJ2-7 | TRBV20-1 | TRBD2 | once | TGCAGTGCTAGTAATAGCGGGGGGCAATTCGAGCAGTACTTC | CSASNSGGQFEQYF
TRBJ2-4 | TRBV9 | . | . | TGTGCCAGCATACAGGGCAACTATGAGCAGTACTTC | CASIQGNYEQYF
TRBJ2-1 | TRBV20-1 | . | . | TGCAGTGCTTATGACTGGGACAATGAGCAGTTCTTC | CSAYDWDNEQFF
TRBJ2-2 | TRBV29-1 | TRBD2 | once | TGCAGGGGACTAAGACAGAGGCCGAACACCGGGGAGCTGTTTTTT | CRGLRQRPNTGELFF
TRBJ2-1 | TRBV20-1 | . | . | TGCAGTAAAGGGGACGGCTCAAGGCAGTTCTTC | CSKGDGSRQFF
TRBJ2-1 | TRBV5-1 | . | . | TGCGCCAGCAGTCTTAGTCGGACACCGCAGTTCTTC | CASSLSRTPQFF
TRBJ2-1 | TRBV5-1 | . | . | TGCGCCAGCAGCGTGTCTAGCATAAATGAGCAGTTCTTC | CASSVSSINEQFF
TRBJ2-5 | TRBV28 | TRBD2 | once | TGTGCCAGCAGTCCGAGGGTGGGAGGGCAGTACTTC | CASSPRVGGQYF
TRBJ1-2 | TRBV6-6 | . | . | TGTGCCAGCAGTCCTGAGGGAGGTTACTATGGCTACACCTTC | CASSPEGGYYGYTF
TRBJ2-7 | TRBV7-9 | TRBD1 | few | TGTGCCAGCGCCGCGGGACAGGGTCCCTACGAGCAGTACTTC | CASAAGQGPYEQYF
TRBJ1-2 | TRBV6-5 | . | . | TGTGCCAGCAGCTTCAGGGCTCACTATGGCTACACCTTC | CASSFRAHYGYTF
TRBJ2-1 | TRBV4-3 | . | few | TGCGCCAGCAGCCAAGAAAGGGTCCTAGCCTACAATGAGCAGTTCTTC | CASSQERVLAYNEQFF
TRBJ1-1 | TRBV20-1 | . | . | TGCAGTGCTAGAGGCAGCTTGAACACTGAAGCTTTCTTT | CSARGSLNTEAFF
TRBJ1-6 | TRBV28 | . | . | TGTGCCAGCGTGCGGGGGTACGGCTCACCCCTCCACTTT | CASVRGYGSPLHF
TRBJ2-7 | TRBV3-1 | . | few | TGTGCCAGCAGCCAAGGACTATCCTACGAGCAGTACTTC | CASSQGLSYEQYF
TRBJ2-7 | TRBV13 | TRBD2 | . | TGTGCCAGCAGCTACGGACTAGGCTACGAGCAGTACTTC | CASSYGLGYEQYF
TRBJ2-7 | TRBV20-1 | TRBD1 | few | TGCAGTGCTAGAGCCCCCGGGACAGCGACCTACGAGCAGTACTTC | CSARAPGTATYEQYF
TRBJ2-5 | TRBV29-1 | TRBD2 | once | TGCAGCGTTAGGGCTAGCGGGAGCAAAGGGGAAGAGACCCAGTACTTC | CSVRASGSKGEETQYF
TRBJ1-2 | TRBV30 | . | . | TGTGCCTGGGGTCCCGGGACCCTCTATGGCTACACCTTC | CAWGPGTLYGYTF
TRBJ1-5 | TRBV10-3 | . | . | TGTGCCACCTTTCCCCCGTTGGAGAGCAATCAGCCCCAGCATTTT | CATFPPLESNQPQHF